The subject of this entry is one T cell receptor beta chain. Using immunoSEQ multiplex PCR, the repertoire was profiled, and TCRdb retains in-frame clones only, with some absent. This sample yields 40,000 or so clones, of which more than 80% are seen a single time; approximately 0.5% belongs to the top ten. The data originate from a study of OX40 agonist ivuxolimab in advanced cancers. Study information: In this cohort, patients received ivuxolimab, an agonistic anti-OX40 (CD134) antibody.

This clonotype originated in an adult with an advanced solid tumor such as melanoma, head and neck, liver or kidney cancer. The sequencing here drew on CD4+ or CD8+ T cells sorted from blood, taken in a trial of the OX40 agonist ivuxolimab.

The CDR3 loop reads CASSFGQGADTEAFF. DNA for the CDR3: TGCGCCAGCAGCTTCGGACAGGGGGCGGACACTGAAGCTTTCTTT. The chain combines TRBV5-1 with TRBJ1-1, with 11 bases fitting TRBD1. Looked up from germline, CDR1 is SGHRS and CDR2 is YFSETQ. V was clipped by 2 bases and J by 3 bases; unmatched bases: 3. There are 15 residues in the CDR3.